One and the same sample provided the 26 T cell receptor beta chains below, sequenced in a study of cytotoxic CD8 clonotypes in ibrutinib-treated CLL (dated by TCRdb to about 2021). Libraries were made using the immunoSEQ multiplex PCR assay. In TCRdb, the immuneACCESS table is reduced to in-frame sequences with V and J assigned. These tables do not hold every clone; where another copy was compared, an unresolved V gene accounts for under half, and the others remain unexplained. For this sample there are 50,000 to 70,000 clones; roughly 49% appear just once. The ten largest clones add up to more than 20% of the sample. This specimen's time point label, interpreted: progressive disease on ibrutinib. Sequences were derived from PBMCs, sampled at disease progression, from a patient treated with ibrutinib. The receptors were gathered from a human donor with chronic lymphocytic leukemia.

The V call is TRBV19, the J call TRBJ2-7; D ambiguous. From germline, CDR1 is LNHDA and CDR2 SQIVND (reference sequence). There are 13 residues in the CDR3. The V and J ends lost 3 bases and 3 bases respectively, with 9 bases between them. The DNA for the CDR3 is TGTGCCAGTAGTATGGACGGCCTCTACGAGCAGTACTTC. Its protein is CASSMDGLYEQYF.

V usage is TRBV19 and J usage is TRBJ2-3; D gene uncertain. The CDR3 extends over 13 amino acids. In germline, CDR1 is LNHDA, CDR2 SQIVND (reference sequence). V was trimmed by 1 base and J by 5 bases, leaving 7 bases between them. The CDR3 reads CASSIVVVDTQYF. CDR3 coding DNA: TGTGCCAGTAGTATAGTGGTTGTAGATACGCAGTATTTT.

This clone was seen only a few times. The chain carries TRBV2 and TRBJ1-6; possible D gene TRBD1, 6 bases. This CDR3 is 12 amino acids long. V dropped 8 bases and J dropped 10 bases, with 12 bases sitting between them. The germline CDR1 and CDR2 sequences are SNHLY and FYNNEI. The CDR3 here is CASLTGRSPLHF. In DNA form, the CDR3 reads TGTGCCAGCCTCACAGGGCGGTCACCCCTCCACTTT.

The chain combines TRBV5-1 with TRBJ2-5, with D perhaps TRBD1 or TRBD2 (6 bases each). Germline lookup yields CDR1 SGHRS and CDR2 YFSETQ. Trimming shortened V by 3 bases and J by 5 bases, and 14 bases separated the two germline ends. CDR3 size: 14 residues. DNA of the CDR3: TGCGCCAGCAGCTCCCCTGAGGGGGGCGAGACCCAGTACTTC. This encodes CASSSPEGGETQYF.

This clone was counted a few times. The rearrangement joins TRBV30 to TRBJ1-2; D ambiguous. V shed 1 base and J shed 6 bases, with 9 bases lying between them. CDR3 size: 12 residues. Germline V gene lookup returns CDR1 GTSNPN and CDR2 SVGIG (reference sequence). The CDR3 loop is CAWSGRRHGYTF. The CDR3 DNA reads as TGTGCCTGGAGTGGGAGGCGTCATGGCTACACCTTC.

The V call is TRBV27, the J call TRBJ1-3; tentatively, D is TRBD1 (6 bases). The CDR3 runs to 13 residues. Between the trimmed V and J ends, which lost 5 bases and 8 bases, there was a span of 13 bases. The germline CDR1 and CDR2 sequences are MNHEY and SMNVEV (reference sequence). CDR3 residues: CASSTDSEDTIYF. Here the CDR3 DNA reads TGTGCCAGCAGTACGGACAGTGAGGACACCATATATTTT.

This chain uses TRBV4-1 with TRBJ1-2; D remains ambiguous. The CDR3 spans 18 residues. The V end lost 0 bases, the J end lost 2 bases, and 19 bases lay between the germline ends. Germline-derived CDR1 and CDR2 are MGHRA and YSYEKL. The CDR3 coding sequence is TGCGCCAGCAGCCAAGATCGCGGGATGGCCGGTTGGAACTATGGCTACACCTTC. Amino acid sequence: CASSQDRGMAGWNYGYTF.

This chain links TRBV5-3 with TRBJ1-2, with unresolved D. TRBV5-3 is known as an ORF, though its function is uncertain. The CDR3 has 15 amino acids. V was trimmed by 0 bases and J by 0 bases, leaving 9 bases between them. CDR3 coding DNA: TGTGCCAGAAGCTTGGGGGGTTTGACTAACTATGGCTACACCTTC. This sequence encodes CARSLGGLTNYGYTF.

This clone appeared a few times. The CDR3 is CASSQTDTYEQYF. CDR3 nucleotide sequence: TGTGCCAGCTCACAAACTGATACCTACGAGCAGTACTTC. V usage is TRBV18 and J usage is TRBJ2-7; no firm D call. The germline V and J ends were trimmed by 4 bases and 2 bases, with 9 bases remaining between them. The CDR3 is made up of 13 amino acids. Germline V lookup: CDR1 KGHSH, CDR2 LQKENI.

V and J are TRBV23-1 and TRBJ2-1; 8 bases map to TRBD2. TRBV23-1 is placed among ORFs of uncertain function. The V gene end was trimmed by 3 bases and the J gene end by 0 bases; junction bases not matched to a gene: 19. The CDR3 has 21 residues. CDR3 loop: CASSHRPFSGKPNSSYNEQFF. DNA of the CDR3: TGCGCCAGCAGTCATCGCCCTTTTAGCGGGAAACCCAATAGCTCCTACAATGAGCAGTTCTTC.

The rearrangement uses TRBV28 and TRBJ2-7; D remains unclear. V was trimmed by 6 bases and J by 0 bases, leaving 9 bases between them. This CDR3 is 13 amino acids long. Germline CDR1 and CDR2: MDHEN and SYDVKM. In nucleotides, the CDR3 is TGTGCCAGCAGATGGGCCTCCTCCTACGAGCAGTACTTC. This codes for CASRWASSYEQYF. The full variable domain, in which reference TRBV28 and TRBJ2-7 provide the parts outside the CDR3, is DVKVTQSSRYLVKRTGEKVFLECVQDMDHENMFWYRQDPGLGLRLIYFSYDVKMKEKGDIPEGYSVSREKKERFSLILESASTNQTSMYLCASRWASSYEQYFGPGTRLTVT.

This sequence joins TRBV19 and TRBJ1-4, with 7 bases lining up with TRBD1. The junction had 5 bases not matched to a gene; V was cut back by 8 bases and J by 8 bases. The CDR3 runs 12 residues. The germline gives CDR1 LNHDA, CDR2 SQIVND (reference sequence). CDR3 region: CASQGGSEKLFF. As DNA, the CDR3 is TGTGCCAGTCAGGGGGGGAGCGAAAAACTGTTTTTT.

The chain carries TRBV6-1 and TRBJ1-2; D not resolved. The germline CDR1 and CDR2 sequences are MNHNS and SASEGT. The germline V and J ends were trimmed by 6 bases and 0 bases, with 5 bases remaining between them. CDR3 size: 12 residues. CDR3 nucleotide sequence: TGTGCCAGCAGGGTGGCTAACTATGGCTACACCTTC. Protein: CASRVANYGYTF.

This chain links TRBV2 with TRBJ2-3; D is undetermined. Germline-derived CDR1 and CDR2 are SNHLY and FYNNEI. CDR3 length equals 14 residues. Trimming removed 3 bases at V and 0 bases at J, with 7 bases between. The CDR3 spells CASSDGVSTDTQYF. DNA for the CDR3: TGTGCCAGCAGTGATGGGGTGAGCACAGATACGCAGTATTTT. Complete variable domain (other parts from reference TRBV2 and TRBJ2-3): EPEVTQTPSHQVTQMGQEVILRCVPISNHLYFYWYRQILGQKVEFLVSFYNNEISEKSEIFDDQFSVERPDGSNFTLKIRSTKLEDSAMYFCASSDGVSTDTQYFGPGTRLTVL.

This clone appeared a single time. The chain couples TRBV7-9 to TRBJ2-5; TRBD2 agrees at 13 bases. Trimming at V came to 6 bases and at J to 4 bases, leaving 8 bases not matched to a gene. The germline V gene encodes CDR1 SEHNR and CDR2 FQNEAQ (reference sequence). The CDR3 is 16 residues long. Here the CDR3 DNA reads TGTGCCAGCAGAACTAGCGGGAGGGCCCTCGCAGAGACCCAGTACTTC. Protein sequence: CASRTSGRALAETQYF.

The CDR3 is CASRGTGDDYGYTF. The CDR3 coding sequence is TGTGCCAGCAGGGGGACAGGGGATGACTATGGCTACACCTTC. The J gene is TRBJ1-2, the V gene TRBV9, with 10 nucleotides matching TRBD1. After removal of 5 bases from V and 3 bases from J, the junction contained 4 bases not matched to a gene. CDR1 and CDR2 (germline): SGDLS, YYNGEE. The CDR3 runs to 14 residues.

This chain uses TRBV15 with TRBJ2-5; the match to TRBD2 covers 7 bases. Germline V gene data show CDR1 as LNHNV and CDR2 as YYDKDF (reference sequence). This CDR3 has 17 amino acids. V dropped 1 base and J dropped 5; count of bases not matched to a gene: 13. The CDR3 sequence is CATSRGKARAREETQYF. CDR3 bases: TGTGCCACCAGCAGAGGGAAGGCCAGGGCGCGGGAGGAGACCCAGTACTTC.

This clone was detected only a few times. DNA of the CDR3: TGCAGCTCGACAGGGATCGACTATGGCTACACCTTC. The encoded protein is CSSTGIDYGYTF. V and J are TRBV29-1 and TRBJ1-2; 7 bases align to TRBD1. The CDR3 loop spans 12 amino acids. Trimming removed 8 bases from V and 3 bases from J; junction bases left unmatched: 6. CDR1 and CDR2 from the germline V gene are SQVTM and ANQGSEA.

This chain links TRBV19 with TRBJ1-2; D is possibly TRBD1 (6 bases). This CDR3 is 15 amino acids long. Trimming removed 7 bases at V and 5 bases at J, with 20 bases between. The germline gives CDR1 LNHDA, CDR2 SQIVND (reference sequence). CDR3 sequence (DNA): TGTGCCAGTACCCGAGGGGGGCATTGGGATTATGGCTACACCTTC. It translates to CASTRGGHWDYGYTF.

CDR3 DNA sequence: TGTGCCACCAGCAGACTAGCGGGAGGGAACACCGGGGAGCTGTTTTTT. Translated, it gives CATSRLAGGNTGELFF. The chain recombines TRBV15 with TRBJ2-2; TRBD2 aligns across 11 bases. With V trimmed by 2 bases and J by 1 base, 0 bases remained unmatched. Germline V gene data show CDR1 as LNHNV and CDR2 as YYDKDF (reference sequence). The CDR3 contains 16 residues.

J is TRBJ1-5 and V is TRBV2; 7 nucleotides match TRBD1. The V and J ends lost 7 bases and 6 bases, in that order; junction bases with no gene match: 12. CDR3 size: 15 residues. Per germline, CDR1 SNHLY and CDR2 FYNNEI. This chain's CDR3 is CASKSGTETFQPQHF. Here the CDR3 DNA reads TGTGCCAGCAAATCCGGGACAGAGACCTTTCAGCCCCAGCATTTT.

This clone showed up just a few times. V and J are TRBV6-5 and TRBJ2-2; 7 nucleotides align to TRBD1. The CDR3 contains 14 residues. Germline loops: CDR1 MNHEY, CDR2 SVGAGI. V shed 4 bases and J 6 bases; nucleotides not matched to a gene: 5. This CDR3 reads CASSLITGAGELFF. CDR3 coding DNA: TGTGCCAGCAGTTTAATCACAGGGGCCGGGGAGCTGTTTTTT.

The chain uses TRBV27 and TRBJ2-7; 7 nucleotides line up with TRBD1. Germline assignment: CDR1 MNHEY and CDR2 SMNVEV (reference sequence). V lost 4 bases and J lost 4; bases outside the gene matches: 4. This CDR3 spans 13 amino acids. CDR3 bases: TGTGCCAGCAGTTCGCCAGGGGGTTACGAGCAGTACTTC. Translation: CASSSPGGYEQYF.

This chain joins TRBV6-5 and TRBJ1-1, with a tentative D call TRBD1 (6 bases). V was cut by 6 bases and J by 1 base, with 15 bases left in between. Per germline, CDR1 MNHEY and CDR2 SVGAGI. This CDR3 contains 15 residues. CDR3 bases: TGTGCCAGCAGGAGAAGCACGACAGGGAACACTGAAGCTTTCTTT. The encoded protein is CASRRSTTGNTEAFF.

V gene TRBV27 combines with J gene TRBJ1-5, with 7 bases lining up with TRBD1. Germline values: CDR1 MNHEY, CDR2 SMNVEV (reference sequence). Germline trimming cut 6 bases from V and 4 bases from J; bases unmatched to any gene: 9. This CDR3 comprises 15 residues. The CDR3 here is CASRAATGNNQPQHF. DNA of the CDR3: TGTGCCAGCAGGGCCGCGACAGGGAATAATCAGCCCCAGCATTTT.

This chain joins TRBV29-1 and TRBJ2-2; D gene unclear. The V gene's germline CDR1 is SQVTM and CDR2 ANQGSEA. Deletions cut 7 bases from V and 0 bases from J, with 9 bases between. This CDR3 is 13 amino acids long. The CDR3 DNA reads TGCAGCGCGATCGCCGCGAACACCGGGGAGCTGTTTTTT. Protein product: CSAIAANTGELFF.